Listed below are T cell receptor beta chains from one sample, sequenced in a study of cytomegalovirus exposure and HLA in healthy donors. Clones were read by immunoSEQ multiplex PCR, and TCRdb kept only the in-frame ones, dropping some. The table records under 200,000 clones, 60% to 80% of them present only once. The sequenced sample was PBMCs. Source of these receptors: a woman in her twenties or thirties in good health and CMV-seronegative. The CDR3 runs from the conserved cysteine through the conserved F or W.

v_gene: TRBV5-1
j_gene: TRBJ2-1
CDR3aa: CASSHGQEYNEQFF

v_gene: TRBV6-6
j_gene: TRBJ1-1
CDR3aa: CASHLPTPNTEAFF

v_gene: TRBV2
j_gene: TRBJ2-5
CDR3aa: CASTLMTSGGETQYF

v_gene: TRBV11-2
j_gene: TRBJ1-3
CDR3aa: CASSLGRTVGNTIYF

v_gene: TRBV9
j_gene: TRBJ2-1
CDR3aa: CASSPSGVSYNEQFF

v_gene: TRBV7-9
j_gene: TRBJ1-2
CDR3aa: CASSPSGQGALGYTF

v_gene: TRBV9
j_gene: TRBJ2-6
CDR3aa: CASSVAGGNFSGANVLTF

v_gene: TRBV6-1
j_gene: TRBJ2-1
CDR3aa: CASRGRNRERSYNEQFF

v_gene: TRBV5-1
j_gene: TRBJ2-1
CDR3aa: CASSLVTGSYNEQFF

v_gene: TRBV18
j_gene: TRBJ2-2
CDR3aa: CASQNTGELFF

v_gene: TRBV18
j_gene: TRBJ2-7
CDR3aa: CASSPSIRTDEQYF

v_gene: TRBV11-2
j_gene: TRBJ2-7
CDR3aa: CASRRVLSYEQYF

v_gene: TRBV15
j_gene: TRBJ1-1
CDR3aa: CATSRPEGQGRTEAFF

v_gene: TRBV5-6
j_gene: TRBJ2-5
CDR3aa: CASSLSGRIETQYF

v_gene: TRBV5-6
j_gene: TRBJ1-5
CDR3aa: CASSDSRPGQPQHF

v_gene: TRBV4-2
j_gene: TRBJ2-1
CDR3aa: CASSQNLPGQGDNEQFF

v_gene: TRBV18
j_gene: TRBJ1-5
CDR3aa: CASSPQGADQPQHF

v_gene: TRBV11-2
j_gene: TRBJ2-7
CDR3aa: CASSLVTGPWGSYEQYF

v_gene: TRBV5-4
j_gene: TRBJ2-5
CDR3aa: CASSSRVVETQYF

v_gene: TRBV2
j_gene: TRBJ2-7
CDR3aa: CASTPRTGVSEQYF

v_gene: TRBV6-5
j_gene: .
CDR3aa: CASSFRDRGSYEQYF

v_gene: TRBV27
j_gene: TRBJ2-2
CDR3aa: CASSYGTSGGAAGELFF

v_gene: TRBV27
j_gene: TRBJ2-7
CDR3aa: CASSLYLSGSYEQYF

v_gene: TRBV2
j_gene: TRBJ1-5
CDR3aa: CASTGNSNQPQHF

v_gene: TRBV30
j_gene: TRBJ1-2
CDR3aa: CAWSVRVDYGYTF

v_gene: TRBV27
j_gene: TRBJ1-6
CDR3aa: CASSLYRTGYSPLHF

v_gene: TRBV28
j_gene: TRBJ1-4
CDR3aa: CASSMGTVGEKLFF

v_gene: TRBV30
j_gene: TRBJ1-4
CDR3aa: CAWTPDSRKLFF

v_gene: TRBV13
j_gene: TRBJ1-6
CDR3aa: CASSFGSPTGSPLHF

v_gene: TRBV30
j_gene: TRBJ1-5
CDR3aa: CAWATGTSNQPQHF

v_gene: TRBV11-2
j_gene: TRBJ1-4
CDR3aa: CASSPRNRGRIATNEKLFF

v_gene: TRBV5-4
j_gene: TRBJ1-1
CDR3aa: CASSVTGTAFGAFF

v_gene: TRBV4-1
j_gene: TRBJ2-1
CDR3aa: CASSSRTGTGIYNEQFF

v_gene: TRBV6-5
j_gene: TRBJ1-5
CDR3aa: CASSDQGMGSQPQHF

v_gene: TRBV6-6
j_gene: TRBJ2-1
CDR3aa: CASGRGGDYNEQFF

v_gene: TRBV5-1
j_gene: TRBJ1-3
CDR3aa: CASSFSPGQGSPLAF

v_gene: TRBV7-3
j_gene: TRBJ2-2
CDR3aa: CASSSTGLATGELFF

v_gene: TRBV6-4
j_gene: TRBJ2-2
CDR3aa: CASSDSEVGELFF

v_gene: TRBV5-1
j_gene: TRBJ2-1
CDR3aa: CASSLAGNEQFF

v_gene: TRBV28
j_gene: TRBJ2-7
CDR3aa: CASRISGSYEQYF

v_gene: TRBV27
j_gene: TRBJ1-1
CDR3aa: CASSLRIQGEAFF

v_gene: TRBV7-2
j_gene: TRBJ2-2
CDR3aa: CASSFLAGVMNTGELFF

v_gene: TRBV5-4
j_gene: TRBJ1-1
CDR3aa: CASSATGVGTEAFF

v_gene: TRBV5-1
j_gene: TRBJ2-3
CDR3aa: CASSLVNTADTQYF

v_gene: TRBV2
j_gene: TRBJ2-5
CDR3aa: CASTKGQGEEETQYF

v_gene: TRBV7-3
j_gene: TRBJ2-3
CDR3aa: CASSLMAGTDTQYF

v_gene: TRBV7-2
j_gene: TRBJ1-2
CDR3aa: CASSFQRGRGYTF

v_gene: TRBV19
j_gene: TRBJ1-6
CDR3aa: CASSPFRAYNSPLHF

v_gene: TRBV6-1
j_gene: TRBJ1-5
CDR3aa: CASSELWQEGNQPQHF